A selection of T cell receptor beta chains follows, all from one sample in a study of neurological immune-mediated disorders. TCRdb recomputed calls from the 5' RACE reads with MiXCR, one row per CDR3 protein. The top ten clones hold roughly 27% of a sample with 25,000 to 35,000 distinct CDR3 sequences, more than 14% of them seen once. The specimen was PBMCs. The receptors originated from a man aged 70 or older in good health. The CDR3 runs from the conserved cysteine through the conserved F or W. Each record gives: V gene, clone size, D gene, J gene, CDR3 DNA, CDR3 protein. D genes are given only for firm matches. Not every row has a clone size; where given, it reads once, few, many or a size class.

>TRBV20-1|large|TRBD1|TRBJ1-3
TGCAGTGCCAGACAGGGAACTGGAAACACCATATATTTT
CSARQGTGNTIYF
>TRBV7-2|few|-|TRBJ1-2
TGTGCCAGCAGCTTAGCGGGGGGGGCGGCTTATGGCTACACCTTC
CASSLAGGAAYGYTF
>TRBV6-5|many|-|TRBJ1-2
TGTGCCAGCAGTTCTCACAGGGCCCAGTTTACCTTC
CASSSHRAQFTF
>TRBV24-1|many|-|TRBJ2-1
TGTGCCACCAGTGACCCTACAGGGAGGTTCGACAATGAGCAGTTCTTC
CATSDPTGRFDNEQFF
>TRBV30|-|-|TRBJ2-3
TGTGCCTGGAGTCTAGACAACACAGATACGCAGTATTTT
CAWSLDNTDTQYF
>TRBV7-2|many|TRBD2|TRBJ2-3
TGTGCCAGCAGCATCGGGGGGGGGGAAGATACGCAGTATTTT
CASSIGGGEDTQYF
>TRBV28|many|TRBD2|TRBJ2-2
TGTGCCAGCAGTTTCACGCTGACGGGAGGGAACACCGGGGAGCTGTTTTTT
CASSFTLTGGNTGELFF
>TRBV7-8|-|-|TRBJ2-3
TGTGCCAGCAGCTTGGCGGGCGGACGGAGCACAGATACGCAGTATTTT
CASSLAGGRSTDTQYF
>TRBV7-9|many|TRBD2|TRBJ2-7
TGTGCCAGCAGCCCCCCTAGCGGGAGCTACGAGCAGTACTTC
CASSPPSGSYEQYF
>TRBV14|few|-|TRBJ2-7
TGTGCCAGCAGTTACCCCGGAGGGTTGGAGCAGTACTTC
CASSYPGGLEQYF
>TRBV29-1|many|-|TRBJ2-1
TGCAGCGTCGAAGGGGGGGACAAGGTCTACAATGAGCAGTTCTTC
CSVEGGDKVYNEQFF
>TRBV11-2|many|-|TRBJ2-7
TGTGCCAGCAGCCTCAGGGTCTACGAGCAGTACTTC
CASSLRVYEQYF
>TRBV7-3|many|TRBD1|TRBJ1-1
TGTGCCAGCAGCATGGGACAGGGGGTAGGCGCTGAAGCTTTCTTT
CASSMGQGVGAEAFF
>TRBV18|many|-|TRBJ2-7
TGTGCCAGCTCACCACCGGAGGGAACGGGCGAGCAGTACTTC
CASSPPEGTGEQYF
>TRBV9|medium-sized|-|TRBJ2-1
TGTGCCAGCAGCACTAGCTCCTACAATGAGCAGTTCTTC
CASSTSSYNEQFF
>TRBV29-1|many|-|TRBJ2-3
TGCAGCGTTAGACTGTACCGCACAGATACGCAGTATTTT
CSVRLYRTDTQYF
>TRBV6-2/TRBV6-3|many|-|TRBJ2-7
TGTGCCAGCAGTACCCCTGTCCCAGGATTGCTCTACGAGCAGTACTTC
CASSTPVPGLLYEQYF
>TRBV10-3|many|-|TRBJ2-7
TGTGCCATCGCCACCGGGACGGAGGGCTACGAGCAGTACTTC
CAIATGTEGYEQYF
>TRBV5-1|-|TRBD2|TRBJ2-2
TGCGCCAGCAGCTTCCAGCGGGAGTACACCGGGGAGCTGTTTTTT
CASSFQREYTGELFF
>TRBV5-1|many|TRBD1|TRBJ1-1
TGCGCCAGCAGCGGGTACAGGGGGGGAACTGAAGCTTTCTTT
CASSGYRGGTEAFF
>TRBV12-3/TRBV12-4|-|-|TRBJ1-2
TGTGCCAGCAGTTTTTCAGCTAACTATGGCTACACCTTC
CASSFSANYGYTF
>TRBV12-3/TRBV12-4|many|TRBD2|TRBJ2-1
TGTGCCAGCAGTTTTCGTGCGGGACTAGCGGGGGGGAGCTCCTACAATGAGCAGTTCTTC
CASSFRAGLAGGSSYNEQFF
>TRBV4-3|-|-|TRBJ2-2
TGCGCCAGCAGCCCTTTCGGGACAACGAACACCGGGGAGCTGTTTTTT
CASSPFGTTNTGELFF
>TRBV12-3/TRBV12-4|many|-|TRBJ2-7
TGTGCCAGCAGTTTACACGGAAACTACGAGCAGTACTTC
CASSLHGNYEQYF
>TRBV10-3|many|-|TRBJ2-5
TGTGCCATCAGAGAGGCAGGGAAAGAACAAGAGACCCAGTACTTC
CAIREAGKEQETQYF
>TRBV5-1|many|TRBD2|TRBJ2-7
TGCGCCAGCAGCCTGTGGACCGGCGGGGGGGAGCAGTACTTC
CASSLWTGGGEQYF
>TRBV28|many|TRBD1|TRBJ2-3
TGTGCCAGCAGACCTCCGGGACAGGGGGCGCGGGCAGATACGCAGTATTTT
CASRPPGQGARADTQYF
>TRBV6-5|many|-|TRBJ1-5
TGTGCCAGCAGTTCCAGACAGGTCAATCAGCCCCAGCATTTT
CASSSRQVNQPQHF
>TRBV29-1|many|-|TRBJ2-5
TGCAGCGTTGTTAACATCTTGAGGGAGACCCAGTACTTC
CSVVNILRETQYF
>TRBV5-1|many|TRBD2|TRBJ2-7
TGCGCCAGCAGCCTTCGGACTAGCGGGGGGTCCGACCTTTACGAGCAGTACTTC
CASSLRTSGGSDLYEQYF
>TRBV20-1|many|TRBD1|TRBJ2-7
TGCAGTGCGCGGACAGGGGTCTCCTACGAGCAGTACTTC
CSARTGVSYEQYF
>TRBV18|many|-|TRBJ2-6
TGTGCCAGCTCACCCCCCGATGGAGGGGCCAACGTCCTGACTTTC
CASSPPDGGANVLTF
>TRBV4-1|many|TRBD1|TRBJ1-5
TGCGCCAGCAGCCAAGGTCTCAGCAGGGGGGGAGATCAGCCCCAGCATTTT
CASSQGLSRGGDQPQHF
>TRBV20-1|many|-|TRBJ2-7
TGCAGTGCGGGACGACAGGCTGTTAGCTACGAGCAGTACTTC
CSAGRQAVSYEQYF
>TRBV20-1|many|-|TRBJ2-3
TGCAGTGCGGAGCCTAGCACAGATACGCAGTATTTT
CSAEPSTDTQYF
>TRBV5-1|many|TRBD1|TRBJ1-1
TGCGCCAGCAGCTTGGGGGACAGGGGGCACACTGAAGCTTTCTTT
CASSLGDRGHTEAFF
>TRBV27|few|TRBD2|TRBJ2-1
TGTGCCAGCAGCCAAACTAGCGAAGGAGAGCAGTTCTTC
CASSQTSEGEQFF
>TRBV20-1|many|-|TRBJ2-7
TGCAGTGCTAGAGGGAGTCGGGAGTACGAGCAGTACTTC
CSARGSREYEQYF
>TRBV4-1|many|-|TRBJ1-1
TGCGCCAGCAGCCAAGATCCCACAGCCCCAGGGATCACTGAAGCTTTCTTT
CASSQDPTAPGITEAFF
>TRBV3-1|many|-|TRBJ2-2
TGTGCCAGCAGCCAAGAATGGGTTTCGAACACCGGGGAGCTGTTTTTT
CASSQEWVSNTGELFF
>TRBV24-1|many|-|TRBJ1-5
TGTGCCACCAGTGATCCCTGGCAGGGAGATCAGCCCCAGCATTTT
CATSDPWQGDQPQHF
>TRBV12-3/TRBV12-4|many|-|TRBJ2-6
TGTGCCAGCAGTTACCGCAGGGTTCATGGGGCCAACGTCCTGACTTTC
CASSYRRVHGANVLTF
>TRBV7-2|many|-|TRBJ2-1
TGTGCCAGCAGCTTAGCAGCCGGCAGAGAGCAGTTCTTC
CASSLAAGREQFF
>TRBV7-2|many|TRBD2|TRBJ2-1
TGTGCCAGCAGCGCCCCGTCGGGGCGGGGGGGCCTTTCTGAGCAGTTCTTC
CASSAPSGRGGLSEQFF
>TRBV5-1|medium-sized|TRBD1|TRBJ2-4
TGCGCCAGCAGCCCCGGGACAGGGGGCTTTCTAGCCAAAAACATTCAGTACTTC
CASSPGTGGFLAKNIQYF
>TRBV10-3|many|-|TRBJ1-5
TGTGCCATCAGTGAGCGGGGGAATAGCAATCAGCCCCAGCATTTT
CAISERGNSNQPQHF
>TRBV5-1|many|-|TRBJ1-1
TGCGCCAGCAGCTTGGGCCCGTCAACTGAAGCTTTCTTT
CASSLGPSTEAFF
>TRBV5-5|many|TRBD1|TRBJ2-7
TGTGCCAGCAGCCCGGAGGGGACAGGATACTACGAGCAGTACTTC
CASSPEGTGYYEQYF